This T cell receptor (beta chain) is drawn from a study of graft-versus-host responses after intestinal transplantation. Looking at the study overall: Every recipient had anti-thymocyte globulin induction and 2 to 4 years of tacrolimus plus steroids.

Comments on this clone: Antigen unknown.

TCRdb's copy holds only in-frame clones and misses some; the assay was immunoSEQ multiplex PCR. The table shows about 130,000 clones, with just over 90% occurring only once. Losses at the gene ends were 4 bases for V and 4 bases for J; bases not matched to a gene: 12. The CDR3 is 17 residues long. Germline V gene lookup returns CDR1 MGHRA and CDR2 YSYEKL. Sequenced here: unstimulated CD4+ T cells sorted from spleen or lymph node cells, sampled before intestinal transplant. The chain recombines TRBV4-1 with TRBJ1-5, with 8 bases that match TRBD1. This TCR derives from a human donor who received an intestinal transplant. CDR3: CASSRAGGAGKNQPQHF. The CDR3 coding sequence is TGCGCCAGCAGCCGGGCAGGGGGCGCGGGGAAGAATCAGCCCCAGCATTTT.